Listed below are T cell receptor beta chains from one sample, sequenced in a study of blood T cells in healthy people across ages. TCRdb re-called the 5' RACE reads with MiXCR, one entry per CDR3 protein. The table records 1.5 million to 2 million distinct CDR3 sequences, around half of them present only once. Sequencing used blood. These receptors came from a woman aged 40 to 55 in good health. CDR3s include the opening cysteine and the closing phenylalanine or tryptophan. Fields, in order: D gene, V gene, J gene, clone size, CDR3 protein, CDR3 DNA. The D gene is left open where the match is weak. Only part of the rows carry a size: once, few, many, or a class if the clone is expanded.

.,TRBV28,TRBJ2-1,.,CTSSETRINEQFF,TGTACCAGCAGCGAGACTAGGATCAATGAGCAGTTCTTC
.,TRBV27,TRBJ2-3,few,CASSRVNRVGTDTQYF,TGTGCCAGCAGTCGGGTCAACAGGGTTGGGACAGATACGCAGTATTTT
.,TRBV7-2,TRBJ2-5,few,CASSLALPGGETQYF,TGTGCCAGCAGCTTAGCCCTCCCCGGAGGTGAGACCCAGTACTTC
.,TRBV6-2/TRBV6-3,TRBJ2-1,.,CASRRTGVGYNEQFF,TGTGCCAGCAGGCGAACCGGTGTTGGTTACAATGAGCAGTTCTTC
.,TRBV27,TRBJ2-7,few,CASSLLRGTIDEQYF,TGTGCCAGCAGTTTATTACGAGGGACAATCGACGAGCAGTACTTC
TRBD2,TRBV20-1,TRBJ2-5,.,CSASGGADETQYF,TGCAGTGCTAGCGGGGGGGCCGATGAGACCCAGTACTTC
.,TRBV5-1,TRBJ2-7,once,CASSLEIRTPASYEQYF,TGCGCCAGCAGCTTGGAGATTCGGACCCCAGCTTCCTACGAGCAGTACTTC
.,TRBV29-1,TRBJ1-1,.,CSARTGPMNTEAFF,TGCAGCGCTAGGACGGGCCCCATGAACACTGAAGCTTTCTTT
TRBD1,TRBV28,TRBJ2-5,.,CASSFPPGQGKTQYF,TGTGCCAGCAGTTTTCCTCCGGGACAGGGAAAGACCCAGTACTTC
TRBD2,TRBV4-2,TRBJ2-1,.,CASSQETSGVPEQFF,TGTGCCAGCAGCCAAGAGACTAGCGGGGTCCCGGAGCAGTTCTTC
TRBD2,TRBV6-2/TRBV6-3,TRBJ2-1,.,CAGGERGGAYNEQFF,TGTGCCGGAGGAGAGCGGGGGGGCGCCTACAATGAGCAGTTCTTC
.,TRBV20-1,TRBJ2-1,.,CSAPTSRDNEQFF,TGCAGTGCTCCAACCAGTCGCGACAATGAGCAGTTCTTC
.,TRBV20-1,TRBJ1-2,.,CSANPRPGVQAYGYTF,TGCAGTGCTAATCCGCGGCCTGGAGTACAGGCCTATGGCTACACCTTC
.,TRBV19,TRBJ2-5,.,CASSGGPPGAQYF,TGTGCCAGTAGCGGGGGCCCTCCGGGGGCCCAGTACTTC
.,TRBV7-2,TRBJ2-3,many,CASRLSTDTQYF,TGTGCCAGCAGACTTAGCACAGATACGCAGTATTTT
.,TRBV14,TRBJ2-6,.,CASSQDNQFWGATGANVLTF,TGTGCCAGCAGCCAAGATAACCAGTTCTGGGGGGCTACGGGGGCCAACGTCCTGACTTTC
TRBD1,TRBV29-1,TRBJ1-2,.,CSVESAGGGYGYTF,TGCAGCGTTGAATCGGCAGGGGGGGGGTATGGCTACACCTTC
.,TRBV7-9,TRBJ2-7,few,CASSSAGLRTYEQYF,TGTGCCAGCAGCTCCGCGGGATTACGCACCTACGAGCAGTACTTC
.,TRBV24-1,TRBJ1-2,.,CATSKGGYGYTF,TGTGCCACCAGTAAAGGGGGGTATGGCTACACCTTC
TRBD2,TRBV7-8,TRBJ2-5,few,CASSPKLAGGVETQYF,TGTGCCAGCAGCCCAAAACTAGCGGGGGGCGTGGAGACCCAGTACTTC
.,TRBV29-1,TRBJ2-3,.,CSVEWAGLTDTQYF,TGCAGCGTTGAATGGGCCGGACTAACAGATACGCAGTATTTT
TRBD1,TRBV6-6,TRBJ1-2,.,CASRIPGQGMHGYTF,TGTGCCAGCAGGATCCCGGGACAGGGAATGCATGGCTACACCTTC
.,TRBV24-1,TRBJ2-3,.,CATSGGVGVTDTQYF,TGTGCCACCAGCGGAGGTGTGGGGGTCACAGATACGCAGTATTTT
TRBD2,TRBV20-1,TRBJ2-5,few,CSARGRLAGSETQYF,TGCAGTGCTAGAGGACGACTAGCGGGATCAGAGACCCAGTACTTC
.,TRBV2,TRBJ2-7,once,CARSLGGGIGYEQYF,TGTGCCAGAAGTTTAGGCGGGGGCATAGGCTACGAGCAGTACTTC
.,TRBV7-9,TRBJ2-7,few,CASSLDRVAEYF,TGTGCCAGCAGCTTGGACCGCGTAGCCGAGTACTTC
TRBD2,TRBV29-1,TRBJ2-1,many,CSVEVSAGGGEQFF,TGCAGCGTTGAAGTCTCAGCGGGGGGAGGTGAGCAGTTCTTC
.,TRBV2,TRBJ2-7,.,CASSERGISYEQYF,TGTGCCAGCAGTGAGAGGGGGATAAGCTACGAGCAGTACTTC
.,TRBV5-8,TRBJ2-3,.,CASSQQWGTQYF,TGTGCCAGCAGCCAGCAGTGGGGTACGCAGTATTTT
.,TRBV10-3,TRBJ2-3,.,CAIRATSTDTQYF,TGTGCCATCAGAGCTACTAGCACAGATACGCAGTATTTT
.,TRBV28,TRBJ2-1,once,CASSDPGRNSYEQFF,TGTGCCAGCAGTGACCCGGGACGGAACTCCTACGAGCAGTTCTTC
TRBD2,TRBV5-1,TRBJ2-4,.,CASSTTGGGNIQYF,TGCGCCAGCAGCACCACGGGGGGTGGGAACATTCAGTACTTC
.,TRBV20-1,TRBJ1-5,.,CSAAPNIVGWGQPQHF,TGCAGTGCGGCGCCCAATATAGTGGGTTGGGGCCAGCCCCAGCATTTT
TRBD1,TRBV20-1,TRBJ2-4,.,CSASGTGGAYEGNIQYF,TGCAGTGCCTCCGGGACAGGGGGCGCTTACGAAGGGAACATTCAGTACTTC
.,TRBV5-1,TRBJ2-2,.,CASTRGAEGGELFF,TGCGCCAGCACGAGAGGGGCGGAAGGCGGGGAGCTGTTTTTT
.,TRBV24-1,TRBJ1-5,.,CATSVRGINIQPF,TGTGCCACCAGTGTCAGAGGGATTAACATCCAGCCTTTT
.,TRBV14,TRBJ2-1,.,CASSKTQGGETQFF,TGTGCCAGCAGTAAGACTCAAGGCGGGGAGACCCAGTTCTTC
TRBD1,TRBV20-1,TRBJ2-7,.,CSARRDRGSEQYF,TGCAGTGCTAGAAGGGACAGGGGGTCCGAGCAGTACTTC
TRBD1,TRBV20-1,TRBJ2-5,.,CSARDGQGNQETQYF,TGCAGTGCTAGAGATGGACAGGGTAATCAAGAGACCCAGTACTTC
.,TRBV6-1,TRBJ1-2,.,CASSEQLIGYTF,TGTGCCAGCAGTGAACAGTTGATTGGCTACACCTTC
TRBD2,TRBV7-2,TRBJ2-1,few,CASSSEAGGRDEQFF,TGTGCCAGCAGCTCAGAAGCGGGGGGGCGGGATGAGCAGTTCTTC
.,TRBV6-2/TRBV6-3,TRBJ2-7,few,CASSYGVHEQYF,TGTGCCAGCAGTTATGGGGTACACGAGCAGTACTTC
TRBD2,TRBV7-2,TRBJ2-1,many,CASSFAFLLAGTSEQFF,TGTGCCAGCAGCTTTGCTTTCCTACTAGCGGGGACGAGTGAGCAGTTCTTC
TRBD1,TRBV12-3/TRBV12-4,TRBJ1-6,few,CASSLDRGSSPLHF,TGCGCCAGCAGCTTGGACAGGGGAAGTTCACCCCTCCACTTT
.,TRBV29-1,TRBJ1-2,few,CSVGRSTYGYTF,TGCAGCGTCGGCCGCTCTACCTATGGCTACACCTTC
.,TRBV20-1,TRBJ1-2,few,CSASTGLGYGYTF,TGCAGTGCGTCAACCGGGTTAGGCTATGGCTACACCTTC